The 25 T cell receptor beta chains given below trace back to one sample, sequenced in a study of blood T cell repertoires in COVID-19. The table came from immunoSEQ multiplex PCR; TCRdb's copy has only in-frame clones and leaves some out. The data contain about 260,000 clones, around 86% of them seen just once; the ten biggest clones take up roughly 5%. The sequenced sample consisted of peripheral blood. These receptors came from a woman aged 55-70 years with COVID-19, enrolled during active disease.

The chain joins TRBV15 to TRBJ2-3; tentatively, D is TRBD2 (6 bases). The CDR3 length is 16 residues. V lost 0 bases and J lost 3, with 13 bases in between. The germline V gene has CDR1 LNHNV and CDR2 YYDKDF (reference sequence). This CDR3 is CATSRDGAGLTDTQYF. CDR3 nucleotides: TGTGCCACCAGCAGAGATGGGGCGGGATTGACAGATACGCAGTATTTT. Full variable domain (remainder filled in from reference TRBV15 and TRBJ2-3): DAMVIQNPRYQVTQFGKPVTLSCSQTLNHNVMYWYQQKSSQAPKLLFHYYDKDFNNEADTPDNFQSRRPNTSFCFLDIRSPGLGDTAMYLCATSRDGAGLTDTQYFGPGTRLTVL.

The J gene is TRBJ2-3, the V gene TRBV5-1; 8 nucleotides agree with TRBD2. Trimming took 4 bases from V and 1 from J; bases not matched to a gene: 8. The CDR3 has 16 residues. Germline V gene sequence: CDR1 SGHRS, CDR2 YFSETQ. In DNA, the CDR3 is TGCGCCAGCAGCGAAAGCGGGAGTACTCGCACAGATACGCAGTATTTT. It is translated as CASSESGSTRTDTQYF.

The chain couples TRBV28 to TRBJ2-3, with 10 bases lining up with TRBD1. This CDR3 contains 15 residues. The V segment lost 5 bases and the J segment 5 bases; nucleotides outside the gene matches: 7. Germline assignment: CDR1 MDHEN and CDR2 SYDVKM. The CDR3 DNA sequence: TGTGCCAGCAGTATTGCCGGGACAGGGGAAGATACGCAGTATTTT. Amino acid sequence: CASSIAGTGEDTQYF.

This CDR3 reads CASTRAGFDGGSYEQYF. DNA for the CDR3: TGTGCCAGCACTCGAGCGGGATTCGACGGTGGATCCTACGAGCAGTACTTC. J is TRBJ2-7 and V is TRBV6-6, with 7 bases that match TRBD2. V gave up 7 bases and J gave up 1 base; unmatched junction bases: 16. CDR1 is MNHNY, CDR2 SVGAGI, per germline (reference sequence). The CDR3 loop spans 17 amino acids.

The chain combines TRBV5-1 with TRBJ2-5; 11 bases line up with TRBD2. From germline, CDR1 is SGHRS and CDR2 YFSETQ. Trimming cost V 3 bases and J 1 base; bases outside gene matches: 11. CDR3 length: 18 residues. The CDR3 reads CASSYPGTSGGSQETQYF. In DNA, the CDR3 is TGCGCCAGCAGCTATCCCGGGACTAGCGGTGGAAGCCAAGAGACCCAGTACTTC. The entire variable domain, with the rest obtained from reference TRBV5-1 and TRBJ2-5, is as follows: KAGVTQTPRYLIKTRGQQVTLSCSPISGHRSVSWYQQTPGQGLQFLFEYFSETQRNKGNFPGRFSGRQFSNSRSEMNVSTLELGDSALYLCASSYPGTSGGSQETQYFGPGTRLLVL.

The chain combines TRBV3-1 (or the pseudogene TRBV3-2) with TRBJ1-6; no definite D call. The CDR3 is 13 amino acids. The germline V gene encodes CDR1 LGHDT and CDR2 YNNKEL (reference sequence). Trimming stripped 4 bases from V and 5 bases from J, with 6 bases between. The CDR3 loop is CASSPPDNSPLHF. The CDR3 DNA reads TGTGCCAGCAGCCCTCCCGATAATTCACCCCTCCACTTT.

The V call is TRBV19, the J call TRBJ1-2, with 10 positions matching TRBD1. Germline CDR1 and CDR2: LNHDA and SQIVND (reference sequence). This CDR3 has 12 residues. V shed 6 bases, J shed 14 bases, and the junction held 9 bases outside the gene matches. The CDR3 here is CASRDRGIHVTF. The CDR3 nucleotides are TGTGCCAGTAGGGACAGGGGGATTCACGTGACCTTC.

The V and J genes are TRBV3-1 (or the pseudogene TRBV3-2) and TRBJ2-3, with 12 positions matching TRBD2. The J segment lost 7 bases and the V segment lost 4 bases, leaving 6 bases of the junction unmatched. Germline V lookup: CDR1 LGHDT, CDR2 YNNKEL (reference sequence). There are 15 residues in the CDR3. DNA for the CDR3: TGTGCCAGCAGCCCAAGGACTAGCGGGATATATACGCAGTATTTT. Translating it yields CASSPRTSGIYTQYF.

The V and J genes are TRBV28 and TRBJ2-7; the match to TRBD1 covers 11 bases. Germline CDR1 and CDR2: MDHEN and SYDVKM. The CDR3 consists of 15 residues. The V and J ends lost 3 bases and 7 bases, in that order; junction bases with no gene match: 8. The CDR3 bases are TGTGCCAGCAGTTTTTTAGGTGGGACAGGGGGTGAGCAGTACTTC. It is translated as CASSFLGGTGGEQYF. Variable domain in full (rest from reference TRBV28 and TRBJ2-7): DVKVTQSSRYLVKRTGEKVFLECVQDMDHENMFWYRQDPGLGLRLIYFSYDVKMKEKGDIPEGYSVSREKKERFSLILESASTNQTSMYLCASSFLGGTGGEQYFGPGTRLTVT.

The CDR3 sequence is CASSLGVGGSSYNEQFF. The CDR3 DNA sequence: TGTGCCAGCAGCTTAGGGGTGGGCGGGAGCTCCTACAATGAGCAGTTCTTC. The V call is TRBV7-3, the J call TRBJ2-1; 7 bases map to TRBD2. This CDR3 is 17 amino acids long. Per the germline V gene, CDR1 is SGHTA and CDR2 is FQGTGA. The junction had 7 bases not matched to a gene; V was cut back by 2 bases and J by 0 bases.

The rearrangement uses TRBV7-9 and TRBJ2-3; 9 bases map to TRBD1. In germline, CDR1 is SEHNR, CDR2 FQNEAQ (reference sequence). The CDR3 sequence is 15 residues long. The V and J ends lost 4 bases and 3 bases, in that order; junction bases with no gene match: 5. The CDR3 here is CASSSGQGETDTQYF. For the CDR3, the DNA is TGTGCCAGCAGCTCGGGACAGGGAGAGACAGATACGCAGTATTTT. Filled out from reference TRBV7-9 and TRBJ2-3, the complete variable domain reads DTGVSQNPRHKITKRGQNVTFRCDPISEHNRLYWYRQTLGQGPEFLTYFQNEAQLEKSRLLSDRFSAERPKGSFSTLEIQRTEQGDSAMYLCASSSGQGETDTQYFGPGTRLTVL.

Of note for this clone: This sample includes further DNA sequences coding for the same CDR3. CDR3: CASSLAANTEAFF. As DNA, the CDR3 is TGTGCCAGCAGCCTGGCGGCGAACACTGAAGCTTTCTTT. This sequence joins TRBV7-9 and TRBJ1-1, with unresolved D. The CDR3 is 13 residues long. Germline assignment: CDR1 SEHNR and CDR2 FQNEAQ (reference sequence). V shed 5 bases and J shed 1 base, with 8 bases lying between them.

The J gene is TRBJ1-2, the V gene TRBV19, with a possible D match to TRBD1 (6 bases). The germline CDR1 and CDR2 sequences are LNHDA and SQIVND (reference sequence). V lost 5 bases and J 6 bases, leaving 22 bases between the germline ends. The CDR3 sequence is 16 residues long. Written as DNA, the CDR3 is TGTGCCAGTAGTTTCTCGGGGGGCCTCTATGAGAATGGCTACACCTTC. It encodes CASSFSGGLYENGYTF.

This clone occurred a few times. The chain couples TRBV19 to TRBJ2-1, with D possibly TRBD1 on 5 matching bases. The CDR3 length is 14 residues. V lost 2 bases, J lost 8 bases, and 13 bases lay in between. Germline V gene lookup returns CDR1 LNHDA and CDR2 SQIVND (reference sequence). In nucleotides, the CDR3 is TGTGCCAGTAGTATACGGGCAGGGTTCGATGAGCAGTTCTTC. This codes for CASSIRAGFDEQFF.

V and J are TRBV19 and TRBJ2-3; 11 bases are shared with TRBD2. The trim removed 3 bases at V and 5 bases at J, leaving 7 bases unmatched. The CDR3 length is 16 residues. Germline V CDR1 and CDR2: LNHDA, SQIVND (reference sequence). Here the CDR3 reads CASSMGASGRRDTQYF. CDR3 in DNA: TGTGCCAGTAGTATGGGGGCTAGCGGGAGGAGAGATACGCAGTATTTT. The full variable domain, completed using reference TRBV19 and TRBJ2-3, is DGGITQSPKYLFRKEGQNVTLSCEQNLNHDAMYWYRQDPGQGLRLIYYSQIVNDFQKGDIAEGYSVSREKKESFPLTVTSAQKNPTAFYLCASSMGASGRRDTQYFGPGTRLTVL.

V and J are TRBV30 and TRBJ2-7; D remains ambiguous. V was pared by 0 bases and J by 3 bases, with 9 bases between. The CDR3 covers 13 residues. Germline CDR1 and CDR2: GTSNPN and SVGIG (reference sequence). Written as DNA, the CDR3 is TGTGCCTGGAGTGTAAGCGTCAACTACGAGCAGTACTTC. This codes for CAWSVSVNYEQYF.

The V gene is TRBV29-1, the J gene TRBJ2-2; D is possibly TRBD1 (6 bases). Trimming took 7 bases from V and 0 from J, leaving 12 bases between them. Germline CDR1 SQVTM, CDR2 ANQGSEA. The CDR3 has 14 amino acids. The CDR3 region is CSARTDTNTGELFF. The CDR3 nucleotides read TGCAGCGCCCGGACAGATACGAACACCGGGGAGCTGTTTTTT.

The chain has TRBV6-5 and TRBJ2-7, with D possibly TRBD2 on 6 matching bases. This CDR3 contains 13 residues. CDR1 and CDR2 (germline): MNHEY, SVGAGI. V was cut by 5 bases and J by 4 bases, with 12 bases left in between. CDR3 protein: CASSHGREYEQYF. CDR3 bases: TGTGCCAGCAGTCACGGGAGAGAGTACGAGCAGTACTTC.

The chain couples TRBV15 to TRBJ2-1; 10 positions match TRBD2. CDR1 is LNHNV, CDR2 YYDKDF, per germline (reference sequence). V shed 5 bases and J 9 bases; nucleotides not matched to a gene: 10. This CDR3 contains 15 residues. The CDR3 loop reads CATSSGNEREGEQFF. The CDR3 DNA reads as TGTGCCACCAGCTCCGGGAACGAGCGGGAGGGTGAGCAGTTCTTC.

V usage is TRBV28 and J usage is TRBJ2-3; 8 bases map to TRBD2. CDR3 length equals 15 residues. The germline V gene encodes CDR1 MDHEN and CDR2 SYDVKM. With V trimmed by 6 bases and J by 4 bases, 9 bases remained unmatched. CDR3 loop: CASSLSGEGPDTQYF. CDR3 DNA sequence: TGTGCCAGCAGCCTTAGCGGGGAGGGCCCAGATACGCAGTATTTT.

The table lists this clone with a few counts. The DNA for the CDR3 is TGTGCCAGCAGGGGACAGAACACCGGGGAGCTGTTTTTT. The encoded protein is CASRGQNTGELFF. The chain carries TRBV2 and TRBJ2-2; weak D call: TRBD1 (6 bases). V gave up 6 bases and J gave up 1 base, with 6 bases separating them. This CDR3 spans 13 amino acids. Per the germline V gene, CDR1 is SNHLY and CDR2 is FYNNEI.

The chain links TRBV6-2 or TRBV6-3 to TRBJ2-1; 12 bases agree with TRBD2. From germline, CDR1 is MNHEY and CDR2 SVGEGT. V lost 2 bases, J lost 12 bases, and 8 bases stayed unmatched. This CDR3 is built from 15 residues. In DNA form, the CDR3 reads TGTGCCAGCAGTTACGGACTAGCGGGGTCGGGTGGGCAGTTCTTC. Translation gives CASSYGLAGSGGQFF.

This clone was detected a few times. V gene TRBV18 combines with J gene TRBJ1-1, with no clear D. V was cut by 6 bases and J by 4 bases, with 12 bases left in between. The CDR3 sequence is 13 residues long. The germline gives CDR1 KGHSH, CDR2 LQKENI. The CDR3 DNA follows: TGTGCCAGCTCCCTAAAGGAGGGCACTGAAGCTTTCTTT. The encoded protein is CASSLKEGTEAFF.

The chain carries TRBV7-9 and TRBJ2-7; D unresolved. This CDR3 contains 19 residues. Germline V gives CDR1 SEHNR, CDR2 FQNEAQ (reference sequence). V lost 2 bases and J 4 bases, leaving 27 bases between the germline ends. The CDR3 DNA is TGTGCCAGCAGCTTATTTCCCCCCCATCCCGTTTGGTGGCCATACGAGCAGTACTTC. This gives the protein CASSLFPPHPVWWPYEQYF.

As DNA, the CDR3 is TGCGCCAGCAGCTTGTCACAGGATGGTGGCTACACCTTC. Translated: CASSLSQDGGYTF. V is TRBV5-1 and J is TRBJ1-2; maybe TRBD1 (5 bases). This CDR3 contains 13 residues. Germline CDR1 SGHRS, CDR2 YFSETQ. Between the trimmed V and J ends, which lost 1 base and 7 bases, there was a span of 11 bases.